The rows below give T cell receptor beta chains drawn from one sample of a study of T cells in Graves' hyperthyroidism and ophthalmopathy. TCRdb itself ran the multiplex PCR reads through MiXCR, one entry per CDR3 protein. Among 250,000 to 300,000 distinct CDR3 sequences listed, 13% to 15% were seen once. Sequences were obtained from blood. All receptors derive from a woman aged 40 to 50 with Graves' hyperthyroidism that later progressed to Graves' ophthalmopathy. CDR3s include the opening cysteine and the closing phenylalanine or tryptophan. The D gene is left open where the match is weak. A row's size may be missing; if present it is once, few, many or a size class.

J,size,V,D,CDR3,DNA
TRBJ2-5,.,TRBV6-6,.,CASSYSPGYQEAQYF,TGTGCCAGCAGTTACTCCCCAGGGTACCAAGAGGCCCAGTACTTC
TRBJ2-5,.,TRBV12-3/TRBV12-4,TRBD2,CASSFRSVAGGGETQYF,TGTGCCAGCAGTTTCCGTTCAGTAGCGGGAGGAGGAGAGACCCAGTACTTC
TRBJ2-7,.,TRBV7-3,TRBD2,CASSLRAGATYEQYF,TGTGCCAGCAGCTTACGAGCGGGAGCTACCTACGAGCAGTACTTC
TRBJ2-1,few,TRBV6-1,.,CASTDQGWSHNEQFF,TGTGCCAGCACCGACCAGGGTTGGTCACACAATGAGCAGTTCTTC
TRBJ2-1,many,TRBV19,TRBD1,CASSPRGQGASYEQFF,TGTGCCAGTAGTCCCCGAGGACAGGGGGCCTCTTATGAGCAGTTCTTC
TRBJ1-1,many,TRBV6-1,.,CASSETWTVEAFF,TGTGCCAGCAGTGAAACTTGGACGGTTGAAGCTTTCTTT
TRBJ1-3,few,TRBV15,.,CATSRDGQTNSGNTIYF,TGTGCCACCAGCAGAGATGGGCAGACCAACTCTGGAAACACCATATATTTT
TRBJ2-3,.,TRBV20-1,TRBD1,CSARDGTGGSTDTQYF,TGCAGTGCTAGAGATGGGACAGGGGGAAGCACAGATACGCAGTATTTT
TRBJ2-1,many,TRBV7-2,TRBD2,CASSSAGWEGYNEQFF,TGTGCCAGCAGCTCCGCTGGGTGGGAGGGTTACAATGAGCAGTTCTTC
TRBJ2-1,.,TRBV6-1,TRBD1,CASSKPGQGNNEQFF,TGTGCCAGCAGCAAACCGGGACAGGGGAACAATGAGCAGTTCTTC
TRBJ1-4,many,TRBV12-3/TRBV12-4,.,CASRRGREKLFF,TGTGCCAGCAGACGAGGACGTGAAAAACTGTTTTTT
TRBJ1-5,.,TRBV6-1,.,CASSVPGQRTNQPQHF,TGTGCCAGCAGTGTTCCTGGACAGAGAACGAATCAGCCCCAGCATTTT
TRBJ1-1,.,TRBV11-2,.,CASSRQASVEAFF,TGTGCCAGCAGCCGACAGGCCTCCGTTGAAGCTTTCTTT
TRBJ1-3,many,TRBV28,TRBD1,CASTSGTVSGNTIYF,TGTGCCAGCACCTCAGGGACAGTCTCTGGAAACACCATATATTTT
TRBJ1-5,.,TRBV11-2,.,CASSSSSTQPQHF,TGTGCCAGCAGCTCATCATCAACGCAGCCCCAGCATTTT
TRBJ1-6,many,TRBV4-1,.,CASSQDRGGFVNSPLHF,TGCGCCAGCAGCCAAGATCGGGGGGGGTTCGTTAATTCACCCCTCCACTTT
TRBJ2-7,.,TRBV27,TRBD1,CASSFTGQGPYEQYF,TGTGCCAGCAGTTTCACGGGACAGGGCCCCTACGAGCAGTACTTC
TRBJ2-7,.,TRBV6-5,TRBD2,CASSYRPGGRYDEQYF,TGTGCCAGCAGTTACAGACCAGGCGGGAGGTACGACGAGCAGTACTTC
TRBJ2-1,.,TRBV3-1,.,CASSLTPSDEQFF,TGTGCCAGCAGCCTCACACCTAGCGATGAGCAGTTCTTC
TRBJ2-1,many,TRBV30,.,CAWSVRGDEQFF,TGTGCCTGGAGTGTAAGGGGGGATGAGCAGTTCTTC
TRBJ2-2,.,TRBV6-1,.,CASSRVAAGELFF,TGTGCCAGCAGTAGAGTAGCGGCCGGGGAGCTGTTTTTT
TRBJ1-2,many,TRBV2,.,CASRLKGTKRGGYTF,TGTGCCAGCAGACTAAAAGGGACAAAACGGGGTGGCTACACCTTC
TRBJ2-7,many,TRBV3-1,.,CASSQGLFLSYEQYF,TGTGCCAGCAGCCAAGGGCTATTCCTCTCCTACGAGCAGTACTTC
TRBJ2-3,many,TRBV24-1,.,CATSDLSGDTDTQYF,TGTGCCACCAGTGATTTGTCAGGGGACACAGATACGCAGTATTTT
TRBJ2-2,.,TRBV30,TRBD2,CAWNSASGTGELFF,TGTGCCTGGAATTCGGCTAGCGGGACCGGGGAGCTGTTTTTT
TRBJ2-2,many,TRBV28,.,CASSLFPVFAPGELFF,TGTGCCAGCAGTTTATTTCCGGTCTTTGCCCCCGGGGAGCTGTTTTTT
TRBJ1-2,few,TRBV20-1,TRBD1,CSARGTANYGYTF,TGCAGTGCTAGGGGGACAGCTAACTATGGCTACACCTTC
TRBJ2-1,.,TRBV2,.,CASSVSLNEQFF,TGTGCCAGCAGTGTTAGTCTTAATGAGCAGTTCTTC
TRBJ2-2,few,TRBV7-9,.,CASSLHFNPTGELFF,TGTGCCAGCAGCCTCCATTTTAATCCGACCGGGGAGCTGTTTTTT
TRBJ2-5,many,TRBV11-2,TRBD2,CASSLMFTSGTETQYF,TGTGCCAGCAGCTTAATGTTCACTAGCGGGACGGAGACCCAGTACTTC
TRBJ2-7,few,TRBV4-1,.,CASSQDRTSSYEQYF,TGCGCCAGCAGCCAAGATCGGACTTCCTCCTACGAGCAGTACTTC
TRBJ1-6,many,TRBV7-9,.,CASSLRGAIDSPLHF,TGTGCCAGCAGCTTAAGGGGCGCGATCGATTCACCCCTCCACTTT
TRBJ2-2,.,TRBV18,.,CASSPRWGQGMNTGELFF,TGTGCCAGCTCACCAAGATGGGGGCAGGGCATGAACACCGGGGAGCTGTTTTTT
TRBJ2-1,many,TRBV28,.,CASSPSGTAGSYNEQFF,TGTGCCAGCAGTCCCTCCGGGACCGCGGGTTCCTACAATGAGCAGTTCTTC
TRBJ2-3,many,TRBV2,.,CASIPGPRLDTQYF,TGTGCCAGCATTCCGGGACCAAGGTTAGATACGCAGTATTTT
TRBJ2-7,many,TRBV20-1,TRBD2,CSAQTSGRALYEQYF,TGCAGTGCTCAAACTAGCGGGAGGGCCCTCTACGAGCAGTACTTC
TRBJ2-1,many,TRBV5-6,TRBD2,CASSFVAGGLDEQFF,TGTGCCAGCAGCTTTGTAGCGGGAGGTTTGGATGAGCAGTTCTTC
TRBJ2-7,few,TRBV9,.,CASSVGDSSYEQYF,TGTGCCAGCAGCGTAGGGGACTCGTCCTACGAGCAGTACTTC
TRBJ1-3,.,TRBV18,.,CASSPPGRADTIYF,TGTGCCAGCTCACCACCCGGCAGGGCAGACACCATATATTTT
TRBJ1-1,many,TRBV7-8,TRBD1,CASSYEDRSSDTEAFF,TGTGCCAGCAGCTACGAGGACAGGTCGTCGGACACTGAAGCTTTCTTT
TRBJ1-2,many,TRBV12-3/TRBV12-4,TRBD1,CATNRGYVNYGYTF,TGTGCCACCAACAGGGGGTACGTTAACTATGGCTACACCTTC
TRBJ2-7,many,TRBV27,.,CASSWAYPSSYEQYF,TGTGCCAGCAGTTGGGCGTACCCGAGCTCCTACGAGCAGTACTTC
TRBJ1-5,.,TRBV10-2,.,CASSGDRRLWNQPQHF,TGCGCCAGCAGTGGAGACAGGAGGTTATGGAATCAGCCCCAGCATTTT
TRBJ1-3,few,TRBV6-1,.,CASNSGNTIYF,TGTGCCAGCAACTCTGGAAACACCATATATTTT
TRBJ2-1,.,TRBV19,.,CASSPWDSPLLLDEQFF,TGTGCCAGTAGTCCGTGGGACTCCCCCTTGTTATTGGATGAGCAGTTCTTC
TRBJ2-1,.,TRBV3-1,TRBD2,CASSQLGPQGGPYNEQFF,TGTGCCAGCAGCCAATTGGGACCCCAGGGAGGGCCTTACAATGAGCAGTTCTTC
TRBJ2-1,few,TRBV24-1,.,CATSEPGWESNEQFF,TGTGCCACCAGTGAGCCCGGGTGGGAGAGTAATGAGCAGTTCTTC
TRBJ2-5,.,TRBV20-1,.,CSARVAETQYF,TGCAGTGCTAGAGTCGCAGAGACCCAGTACTTC
TRBJ2-1,many,TRBV11-1,TRBD1,CASRKQGYEQFF,TGTGCCAGCAGAAAACAGGGGTATGAGCAGTTCTTC
TRBJ1-5,.,TRBV19,.,CASRPGRGFSNQPQHF,TGTGCCAGTAGGCCGGGACGGGGATTTAGCAATCAGCCCCAGCATTTT
TRBJ2-1,many,TRBV28,.,CASSSPHNRAWEQFF,TGTGCCAGCAGTTCCCCCCACAACAGGGCGTGGGAGCAGTTCTTC
TRBJ1-1,many,TRBV5-6,TRBD1,CASSFGTGKTEAFF,TGTGCCAGCAGCTTTGGGACAGGGAAAACTGAAGCTTTCTTT
TRBJ2-2,many,TRBV6-5,.,CASSYGNPTGELFF,TGTGCCAGCAGTTACGGGAATCCCACCGGGGAGCTGTTTTTT
TRBJ2-7,many,TRBV5-1,TRBD2,CASGEGLASSYEQYF,TGCGCCAGCGGCGAGGGACTAGCGAGCTCCTACGAGCAGTACTTC